The 21 T cell receptor beta chains in this list originate from one sample, sequenced in a study of early T cells in non-severe SARS-CoV-2 infection. TCRdb reprocessed the 5' RACE reads with MiXCR, giving one entry per CDR3 protein. The data contain tens of thousands of distinct CDR3 sequences, roughly 15% of them singletons. The source material was whole blood. The receptor source for this set is an adult who was a healthcare worker with PCR-confirmed SARS-CoV-2 infection or an uninfected control (not recorded which).

This clonotype was seen a handful of times. The rearrangement uses TRBV11-2 and TRBJ2-3, with TRBD1 matching over 8 bases. CDR1 is SGHAT, CDR2 FQNNGV, per germline. CDR3 size: 17 residues. With V trimmed by 6 bases and J by 0 bases, 11 bases remained unmatched. This CDR3 is CASSVTGTGTSTDTQYF. CDR3 in DNA: TGTGCCAGCAGTGTTACCGGGACAGGCACTAGCACAGATACGCAGTATTTT.

The chain carries TRBV7-8 and TRBJ1-1; possibly TRBD1 for D (5 bases). CDR1 and CDR2 from the germline V gene are SGHVS and FQNEAQ. The CDR3 covers 13 residues. With 3 bases removed from V and 7 bases from J, the gap between germline ends came to 12 bases. DNA of the CDR3: TGTGCCAGCAGCTTCGGGGCGACGATTGAAGCTTTCTTT. Encoded protein: CASSFGATIEAFF.

The V gene is TRBV9, the J gene TRBJ2-1; TRBD2 aligns across 7 bases. V lost 4 bases to trimming and J lost 5 bases; unmatched junction nucleotides: 12. This CDR3 has 16 amino acids. The germline V gene has CDR1 SGDLS and CDR2 YYNGEE. The CDR3 sequence is CASSPLTGGGDNEQFF. The CDR3, as DNA: TGTGCCAGCAGCCCCCTGACTGGCGGGGGAGACAATGAGCAGTTCTTC.

The chain links TRBV5-1 to TRBJ1-1; 7 nucleotides line up with TRBD1. The junction had 6 bases not matched to a gene; V was cut back by 1 base and J by 6 bases. Germline CDR1 SGHRS, CDR2 YFSETQ. The CDR3 totals 14 residues. The CDR3 DNA sequence: TGCGCCAGCAGCTTGAGACAGGGAGGGGCTGAAGCTTTCTTT. Encoded protein: CASSLRQGGAEAFF.

The genes are TRBV5-1 and TRBJ2-3; TRBD2 matches 7 bases. Germline V gene lookup returns CDR1 SGHRS and CDR2 YFSETQ. J gave up 0 bases and V 0 bases, and 4 bases lay outside the gene matches. The CDR3 extends over 16 amino acids. DNA of the CDR3: TGCGCCAGCAGCTTGGGCGGGGGAGCTAGCACAGATACGCAGTATTTT. Protein product: CASSLGGGASTDTQYF.

The chain recombines TRBV19 with TRBJ1-5; 9 bases line up with TRBD1. Germline values: CDR1 LNHDA, CDR2 SQIVND (reference sequence). J was trimmed by 6 bases and V by 7 bases; bases with no gene match: 7. The CDR3 runs to 14 residues. The CDR3 DNA is TGTGCCAGTAATCTGGACAGGGGAGGTCAGCCCCAGCATTTT. This encodes CASNLDRGGQPQHF. Full variable domain (remainder filled in from reference TRBV19 and TRBJ1-5): DGGITQSPKYLFRKEGQNVTLSCEQNLNHDAMYWYRQDPGQGLRLIYYSQIVNDFQKGDIAEGYSVSREKKESFPLTVTSAQKNPTAFYLCASNLDRGGQPQHFGDGTRLSIL.

The rearrangement uses TRBV7-9 and TRBJ2-7, with 8 positions matching TRBD1. V was pared by 5 bases and J by 0 bases, with 6 bases of the junction left unmatched. This CDR3 comprises 15 residues. The germline gives CDR1 SEHNR, CDR2 FQNEAQ (reference sequence). The CDR3 sequence is CASSTRTGSSYEQYF. The CDR3 DNA reads as TGTGCCAGCAGCACCCGGACAGGGAGCTCCTACGAGCAGTACTTC. The whole variable domain, remainder taken from reference TRBV7-9 and TRBJ2-7, is DTGVSQNPRHKITKRGQNVTFRCDPISEHNRLYWYRQTLGQGPEFLTYFQNEAQLEKSRLLSDRFSAERPKGSFSTLEIQRTEQGDSAMYLCASSTRTGSSYEQYFGPGTRLTVT.

This rearrangement joins TRBV5-1 to TRBJ2-1, with 8 bases lining up with TRBD2. V gave up 2 bases and J gave up 0 bases; unmatched junction bases: 1. The CDR3 loop spans 15 amino acids. CDR1 is SGHRS, CDR2 YFSETQ, per germline. The CDR3 is CASSLLADSYNEQFF. DNA for the CDR3: TGCGCCAGCAGCTTACTAGCGGACTCCTACAATGAGCAGTTCTTC.

The chain recombines TRBV12-3 or TRBV12-4 with TRBJ1-6; a possible D gene is TRBD1 (6 bases). CDR3 size: 16 residues. Trimming shortened V by 5 bases and J by 10 bases, and 21 bases separated the two germline ends. As DNA, the CDR3 is TGTGCCAGCAGTACTAGACCGCCATCAGGGGAATCACCCCTCCACTTT. Its translation is CASSTRPPSGESPLHF.

This clonotype was recorded many times. The chain combines TRBV6-5 with TRBJ1-2, with 7 bases matching TRBD1. The CDR3 covers 15 residues. Germline loops: CDR1 MNHEY, CDR2 SVGAGI. Trimming removed 2 bases from V and 4 bases from J; junction bases left unmatched: 7. The CDR3 region has the DNA TGTGCCAGCAGTTACGGGGGACAGCCCTTCTATGGCTACACCTTC. Translated: CASSYGGQPFYGYTF.

The V and J genes are TRBV7-2 and TRBJ2-7; D ambiguous. This CDR3 is 14 amino acids long. Germline V gene sequence: CDR1 SGHTA, CDR2 FQGNSA. Trimming shortened V by 3 bases and J by 1 base, and 10 bases separated the two germline ends. CDR3 DNA sequence: TGTGCCAGCAGCTTCCTCTCTAATTCCTACGAGCAGTACTTC. Encoded protein: CASSFLSNSYEQYF.

The chain carries TRBV6-2 or TRBV6-3 and TRBJ2-7, with D perhaps TRBD2 (6 bases). Trimming took 4 bases from V and 3 from J, leaving 13 bases between them. The CDR3 contains 14 residues. Germline V lookup: CDR1 MNHEY, CDR2 SVGEGT. CDR3 residues: CASSWDGGIYEQYF. CDR3 DNA: TGTGCCAGCAGTTGGGACGGAGGGATCTACGAGCAGTACTTC.

This clonotype occurred many times. The rearrangement links TRBV29-1 to TRBJ2-5; perhaps TRBD1 as D (5 bases). Trimming shortened V by 6 bases and J by 4 bases, and 9 bases separated the two germline ends. Germline CDR1 is SQVTM and CDR2 is ANQGSEA. CDR3 length equals 11 residues. The CDR3 region has the DNA TGCAGCGTGGGTGACAGAGAGACCCAGTACTTC. This sequence encodes CSVGDRETQYF.

This clonotype has a handful of counts. The rearrangement uses TRBV7-2 and TRBJ1-4; 8 nucleotides agree with TRBD1. The CDR3 runs to 19 residues. Germline trimming cut 5 bases from V and 0 bases from J; bases unmatched to any gene: 14. Germline assignment: CDR1 SGHTA and CDR2 FQGNSA. As DNA, the CDR3 is TGTGCCAGCAGCACCCGCAGGACAGGGAGTGTGGCAACTAATGAAAAACTGTTTTTT. It is translated as CASSTRRTGSVATNEKLFF.

The sample holds a few counts of this clonotype. V usage is TRBV20-1 and J usage is TRBJ2-2; possible D gene TRBD1, 5 bases. V lost 0 bases, J lost 0 bases, and 8 bases lay in between. Germline V lookup: CDR1 DFQATT, CDR2 SNEGSKA (reference sequence). The CDR3 consists of 15 residues. The CDR3 DNA follows: TGCAGTGCTAGAGATGGGGCTTCGAACACCGGGGAGCTGTTTTTT. The encoded protein is CSARDGASNTGELFF.

This clonotype came up once. The CDR3 here is CASGDPYGYTF. The CDR3 DNA reads TGTGCCAGCGGGGATCCTTATGGCTACACCTTC. The chain links TRBV28 to TRBJ1-2, with D unresolved. Germline V gives CDR1 MDHEN, CDR2 SYDVKM. The germline V and J ends were trimmed by 8 bases and 5 bases, with 9 bases remaining between them. The CDR3 spans 11 residues.

This chain uses TRBV6-1 with TRBJ1-4; D remains unclear. The CDR3 length is 12 residues. The V and J ends lost 1 base and 9 bases respectively, with 6 bases between them. Germline V gives CDR1 MNHNS, CDR2 SASEGT. DNA for the CDR3: TGTGCCAGCAGTGAAGGACGTAAAAAACTGTTTTTT. Its translation is CASSEGRKKLFF.

This clonotype was found a few times. J is TRBJ2-3 and V is TRBV5-1; 8 nucleotides line up with TRBD2. CDR3 length equals 18 residues. The germline V gene encodes CDR1 SGHRS and CDR2 YFSETQ. The J segment lost 1 base and the V segment lost 0 bases, leaving 10 bases of the junction unmatched. The CDR3 region has the DNA TGCGCCAGCAGCTTGGGCAGGAGCGGACTAGCAGGCACAGATACGCAGTATTTT. It yields the protein CASSLGRSGLAGTDTQYF. The full variable domain, with the rest looked up from reference TRBV5-1 and TRBJ2-3, is KAGVTQTPRYLIKTRGQQVTLSCSPISGHRSVSWYQQTPGQGLQFLFEYFSETQRNKGNFPGRFSGRQFSNSRSEMNVSTLELGDSALYLCASSLGRSGLAGTDTQYFGPGTRLTVL.

This clonotype was picked up a small number of times. V usage is TRBV20-1 and J usage is TRBJ1-2; 8 nucleotides align to TRBD1. The V gene's germline CDR1 is DFQATT and CDR2 SNEGSKA (reference sequence). The CDR3 is 12 amino acids. Trimming removed 5 bases from V and 6 bases from J; junction bases left unmatched: 5. DNA for the CDR3: TGCAGTGCTCGACAGGGGCGGAATGGCTACACCTTC. It encodes CSARQGRNGYTF.

The V gene is TRBV12-3 or TRBV12-4, the J gene TRBJ1-1; tentatively, D is TRBD1 (5 bases). V gave up 2 bases and J gave up 1 base, with 8 bases separating them. The CDR3 is 14 residues long. The CDR3 here is CASSLRGPNTEAFF. The CDR3 DNA follows: TGTGCCAGCAGTTTACGGGGCCCGAACACTGAAGCTTTCTTT.

There are a few counts of this clonotype. The chain is built from TRBV20-1 and TRBJ1-1, with D maybe TRBD1 (5 bases). The CDR3 length is 10 residues. V lost 5 bases and J 8 bases, leaving 9 bases between the germline ends. From germline, CDR1 is DFQATT and CDR2 SNEGSKA (reference sequence). The CDR3 DNA is TGCAGTGCTCCAAGGACAGAAGCTTTCTTT. Its translation is CSAPRTEAFF.